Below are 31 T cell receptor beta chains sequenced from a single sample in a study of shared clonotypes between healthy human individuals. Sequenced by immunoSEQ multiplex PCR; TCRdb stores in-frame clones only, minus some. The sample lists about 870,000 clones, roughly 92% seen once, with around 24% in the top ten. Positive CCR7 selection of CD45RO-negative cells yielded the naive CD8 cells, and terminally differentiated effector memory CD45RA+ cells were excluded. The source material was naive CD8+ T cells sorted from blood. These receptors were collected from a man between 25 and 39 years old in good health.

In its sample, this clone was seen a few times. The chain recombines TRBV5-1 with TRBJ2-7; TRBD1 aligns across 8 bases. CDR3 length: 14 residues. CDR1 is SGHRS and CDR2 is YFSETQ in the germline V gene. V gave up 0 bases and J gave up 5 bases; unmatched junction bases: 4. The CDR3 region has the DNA TGCGCCAGCAGCTTGGTGGACAGGGACCACGAGCAGTACTTC. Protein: CASSLVDRDHEQYF.

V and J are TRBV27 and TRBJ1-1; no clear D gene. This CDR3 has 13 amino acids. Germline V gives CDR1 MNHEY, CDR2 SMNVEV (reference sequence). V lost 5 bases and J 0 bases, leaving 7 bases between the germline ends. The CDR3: CASSMQMNTEAFF. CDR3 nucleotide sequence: TGTGCCAGCAGTATGCAGATGAACACTGAAGCTTTCTTT.

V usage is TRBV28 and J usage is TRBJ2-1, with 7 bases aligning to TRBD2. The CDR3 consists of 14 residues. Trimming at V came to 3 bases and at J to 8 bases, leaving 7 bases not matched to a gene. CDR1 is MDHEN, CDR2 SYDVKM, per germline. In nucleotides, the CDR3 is TGTGCCAGCAGTTTCGGGCGGGAGACGGATGAGCAGTTCTTC. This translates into CASSFGRETDEQFF.

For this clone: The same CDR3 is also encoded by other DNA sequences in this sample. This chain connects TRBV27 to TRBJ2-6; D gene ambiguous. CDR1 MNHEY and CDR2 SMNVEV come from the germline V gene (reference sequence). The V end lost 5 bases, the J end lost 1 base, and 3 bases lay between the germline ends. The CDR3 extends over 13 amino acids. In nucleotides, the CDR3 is TGTGCCAGCAGTCCATCTGGGGCCAACGTCCTGACTTTC. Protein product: CASSPSGANVLTF.

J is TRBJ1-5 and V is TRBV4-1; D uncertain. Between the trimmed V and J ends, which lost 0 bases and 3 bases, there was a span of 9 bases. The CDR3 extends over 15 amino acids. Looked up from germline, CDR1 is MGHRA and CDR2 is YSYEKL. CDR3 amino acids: CASSQDPGINQPQHF. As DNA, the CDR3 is TGCGCCAGCAGCCAAGATCCGGGAATCAATCAGCCCCAGCATTTT.

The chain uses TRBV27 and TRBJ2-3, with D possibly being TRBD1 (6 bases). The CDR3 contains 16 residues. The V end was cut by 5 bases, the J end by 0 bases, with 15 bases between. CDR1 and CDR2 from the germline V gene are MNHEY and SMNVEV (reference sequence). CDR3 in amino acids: CASSPSGHPSTDTQYF. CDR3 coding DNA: TGTGCCAGCAGTCCATCGGGACACCCTAGCACAGATACGCAGTATTTT.

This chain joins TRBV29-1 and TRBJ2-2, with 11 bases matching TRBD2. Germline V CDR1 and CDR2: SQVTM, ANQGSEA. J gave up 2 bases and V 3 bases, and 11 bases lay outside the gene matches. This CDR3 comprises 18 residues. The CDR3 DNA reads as TGCAGCGTTGAGCCCCCGACTAGCGGGACGGCTAACACCGGGGAGCTGTTTTTT. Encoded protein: CSVEPPTSGTANTGELFF.

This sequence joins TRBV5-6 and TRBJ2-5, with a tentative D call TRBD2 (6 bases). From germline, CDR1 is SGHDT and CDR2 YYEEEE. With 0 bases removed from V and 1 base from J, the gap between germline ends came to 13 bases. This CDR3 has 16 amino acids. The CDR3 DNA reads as TGTGCCAGCAGCTTGGCCGGGGGAGGCTCCCAAGAGACCCAGTACTTC. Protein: CASSLAGGGSQETQYF.

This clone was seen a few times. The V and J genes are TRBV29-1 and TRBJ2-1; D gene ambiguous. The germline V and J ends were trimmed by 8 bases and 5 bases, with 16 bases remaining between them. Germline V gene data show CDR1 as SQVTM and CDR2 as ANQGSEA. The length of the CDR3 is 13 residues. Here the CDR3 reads CSTNPQSNNEQFF. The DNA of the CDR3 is TGCAGCACGAACCCCCAGTCCAACAATGAGCAGTTCTTC.

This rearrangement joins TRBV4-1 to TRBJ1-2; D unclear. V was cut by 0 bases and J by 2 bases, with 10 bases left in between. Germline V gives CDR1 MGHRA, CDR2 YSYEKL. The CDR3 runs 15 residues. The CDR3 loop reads CASSQEAPENYGYTF. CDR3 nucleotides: TGCGCCAGCAGCCAAGAGGCCCCAGAGAACTATGGCTACACCTTC.

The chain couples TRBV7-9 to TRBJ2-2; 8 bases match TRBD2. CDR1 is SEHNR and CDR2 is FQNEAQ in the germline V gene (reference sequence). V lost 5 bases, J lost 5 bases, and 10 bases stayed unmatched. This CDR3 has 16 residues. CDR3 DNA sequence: TGTGCCAGCAGCGAAAGCGGGAGAGAAAGGACCGGGGAGCTGTTTTTT. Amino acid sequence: CASSESGRERTGELFF.

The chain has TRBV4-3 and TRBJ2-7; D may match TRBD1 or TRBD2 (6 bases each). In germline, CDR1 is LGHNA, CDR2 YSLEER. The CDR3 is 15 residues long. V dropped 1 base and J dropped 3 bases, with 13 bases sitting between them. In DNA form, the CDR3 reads TGCGCCAGCAGCCAAGGTTTAAGGGGGGTCTACGAGCAGTACTTC. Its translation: CASSQGLRGVYEQYF.

As DNA, the CDR3 is TGTGCCAGCAGCGTAGAGTGGGATTTCAATGAGCAGTTCTTC. It yields the protein CASSVEWDFNEQFF. This chain connects TRBV9 to TRBJ2-1; D gene uncertain. Germline CDR1 and CDR2: SGDLS and YYNGEE. CDR3 size: 14 residues. V gave up 0 bases and J gave up 6 bases, with 10 bases separating them.

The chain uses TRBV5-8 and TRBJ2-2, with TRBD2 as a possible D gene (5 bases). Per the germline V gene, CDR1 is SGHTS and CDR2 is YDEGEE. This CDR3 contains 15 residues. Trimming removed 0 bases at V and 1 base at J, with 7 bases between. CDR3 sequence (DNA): TGTGCCAGCAGCTTGGAACGGGAGAACACCGGGGAGCTGTTTTTT. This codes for CASSLERENTGELFF.

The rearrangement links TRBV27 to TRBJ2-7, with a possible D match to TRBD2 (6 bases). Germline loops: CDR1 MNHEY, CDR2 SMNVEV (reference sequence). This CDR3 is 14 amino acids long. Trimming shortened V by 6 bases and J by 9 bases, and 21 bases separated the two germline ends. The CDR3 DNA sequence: TGTGCCAGCAGGAGGAGGAGGGACCGAGAGGGGCAGTACTTC. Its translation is CASRRRRDREGQYF.

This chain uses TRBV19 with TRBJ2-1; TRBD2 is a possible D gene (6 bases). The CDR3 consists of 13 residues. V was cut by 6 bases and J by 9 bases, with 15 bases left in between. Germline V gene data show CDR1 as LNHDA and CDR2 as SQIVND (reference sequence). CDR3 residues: CASSPGGLSEQFF. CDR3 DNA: TGTGCCAGTAGCCCCGGGGGACTTAGTGAGCAGTTCTTC.

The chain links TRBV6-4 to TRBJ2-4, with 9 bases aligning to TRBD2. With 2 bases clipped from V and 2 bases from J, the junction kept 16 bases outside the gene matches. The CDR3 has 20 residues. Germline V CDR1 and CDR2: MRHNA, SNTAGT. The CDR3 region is CASSDVRPGLAGFTKNIQYF. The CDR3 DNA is TGTGCCAGCAGTGACGTCCGTCCCGGTCTAGCGGGATTTACCAAAAACATTCAGTACTTC.

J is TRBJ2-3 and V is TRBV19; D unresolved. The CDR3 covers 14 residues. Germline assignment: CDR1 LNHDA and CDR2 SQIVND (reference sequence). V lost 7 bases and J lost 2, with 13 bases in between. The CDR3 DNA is TGTGCCAGTATGGTTTCTGGGAACACAGATACGCAGTATTTT. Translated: CASMVSGNTDTQYF.

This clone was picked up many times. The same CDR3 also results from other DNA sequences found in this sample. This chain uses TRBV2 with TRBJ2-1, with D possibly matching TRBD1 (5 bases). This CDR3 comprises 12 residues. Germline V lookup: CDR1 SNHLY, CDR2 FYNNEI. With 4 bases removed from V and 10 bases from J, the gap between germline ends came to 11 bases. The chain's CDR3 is CASSAQTEEQFF. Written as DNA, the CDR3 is TGTGCCAGCAGTGCACAGACAGAAGAGCAGTTCTTC.

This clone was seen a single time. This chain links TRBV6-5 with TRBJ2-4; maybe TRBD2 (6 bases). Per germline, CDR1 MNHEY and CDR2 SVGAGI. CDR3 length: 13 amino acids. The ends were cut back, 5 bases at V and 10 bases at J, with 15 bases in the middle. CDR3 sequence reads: CASSTGAAGIQYF. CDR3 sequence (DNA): TGTGCCAGCAGTACCGGGGCCGCGGGGATTCAGTACTTC.

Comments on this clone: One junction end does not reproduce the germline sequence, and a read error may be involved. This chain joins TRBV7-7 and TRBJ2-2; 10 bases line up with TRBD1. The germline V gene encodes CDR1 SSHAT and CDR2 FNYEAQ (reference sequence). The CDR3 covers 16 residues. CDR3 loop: CASSPETGGAGGELFF. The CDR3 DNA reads TGTGCTAGCAGCCCCGAGACAGGGGGCGCGGGCGGGGAGCTGTTTTTT.

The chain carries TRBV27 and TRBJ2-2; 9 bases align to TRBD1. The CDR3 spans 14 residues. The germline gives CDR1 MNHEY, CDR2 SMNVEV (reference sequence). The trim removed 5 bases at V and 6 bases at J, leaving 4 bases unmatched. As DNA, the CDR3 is TGTGCCAGCAGTCCCGGGACAGGGTCCGGGGAGCTGTTTTTT. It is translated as CASSPGTGSGELFF.

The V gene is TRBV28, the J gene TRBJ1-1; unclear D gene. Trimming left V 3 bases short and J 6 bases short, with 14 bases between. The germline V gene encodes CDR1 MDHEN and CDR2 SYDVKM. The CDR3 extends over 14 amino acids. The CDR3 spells CASSLAPLGAEAFF. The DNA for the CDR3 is TGTGCCAGCAGTTTGGCACCCTTAGGCGCTGAAGCTTTCTTT.

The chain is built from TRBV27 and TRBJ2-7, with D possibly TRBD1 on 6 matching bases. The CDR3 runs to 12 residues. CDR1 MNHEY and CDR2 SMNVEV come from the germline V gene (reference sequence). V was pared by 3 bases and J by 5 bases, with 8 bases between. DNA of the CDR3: TGTGCCAGCAGTTTTGGGGGCCACGAGCAGTACTTC. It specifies CASSFGGHEQYF.

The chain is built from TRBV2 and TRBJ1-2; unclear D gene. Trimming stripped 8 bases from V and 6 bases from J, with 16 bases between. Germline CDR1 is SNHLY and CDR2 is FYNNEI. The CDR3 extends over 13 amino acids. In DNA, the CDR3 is TGTGCCAGCTTTGGCCTAACCACTCATGGCTACACCTTC. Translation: CASFGLTTHGYTF.

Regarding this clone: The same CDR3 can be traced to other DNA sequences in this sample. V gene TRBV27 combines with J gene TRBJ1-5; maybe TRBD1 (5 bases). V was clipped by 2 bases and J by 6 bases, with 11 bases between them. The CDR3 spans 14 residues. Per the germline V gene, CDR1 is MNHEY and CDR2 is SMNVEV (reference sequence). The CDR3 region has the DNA TGTGCCAGCAGTTTACTTGGGGGGTTTCAGCCCCAGCATTTT. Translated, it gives CASSLLGGFQPQHF.

The CDR3 is CASSPTAEGSYEQYF. The CDR3 nucleotides read TGCGCCAGCAGCCCCACAGCGGAAGGCTCCTACGAGCAGTACTTC. The V call is TRBV4-3, the J call TRBJ2-7, with D possibly matching TRBD2 (5 bases). This CDR3 spans 15 amino acids. CDR1 is LGHNA, CDR2 YSLEER, per germline. Trimming stripped 4 bases from V and 0 bases from J, with 13 bases between.

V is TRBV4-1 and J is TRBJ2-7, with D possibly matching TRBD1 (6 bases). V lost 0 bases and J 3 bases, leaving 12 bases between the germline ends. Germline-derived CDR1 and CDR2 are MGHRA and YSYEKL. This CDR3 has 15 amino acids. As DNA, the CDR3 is TGCGCCAGCAGCCAAGATGGAGACAGGATCTACGAGCAGTACTTC. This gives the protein CASSQDGDRIYEQYF.

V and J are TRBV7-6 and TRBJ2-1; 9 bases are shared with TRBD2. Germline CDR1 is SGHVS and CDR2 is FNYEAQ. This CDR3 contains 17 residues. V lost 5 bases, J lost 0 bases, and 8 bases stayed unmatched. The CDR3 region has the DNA TGTGCCAGCAGCCACGGATTTAGCGGGGGCTCCTACAATGAGCAGTTCTTC. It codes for CASSHGFSGGSYNEQFF.

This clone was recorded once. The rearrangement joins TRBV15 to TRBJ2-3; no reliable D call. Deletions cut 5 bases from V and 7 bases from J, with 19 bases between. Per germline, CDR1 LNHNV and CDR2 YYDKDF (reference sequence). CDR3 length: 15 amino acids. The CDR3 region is CATSPVLGSENTQYF. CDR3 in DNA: TGTGCCACCAGCCCTGTGCTGGGATCCGAGAATACGCAGTATTTT.

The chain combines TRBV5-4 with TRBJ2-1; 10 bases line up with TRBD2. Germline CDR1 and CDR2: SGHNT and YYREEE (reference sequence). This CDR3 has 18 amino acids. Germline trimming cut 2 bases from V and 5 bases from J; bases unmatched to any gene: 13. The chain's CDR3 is CASSFGLAVLEIDNEQFF. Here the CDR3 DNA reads TGTGCCAGCAGCTTCGGACTAGCGGTTTTAGAGATCGACAATGAGCAGTTCTTC.